The next 25 T cell receptor beta chains were all read from a single sample in a study of OX40 agonist ivuxolimab in advanced cancers. Here immunoSEQ multiplex PCR was the method, and the copy in TCRdb shows in-frame clones only, minus some. The profile shows tens of thousands of clones, 81% of them singletons. Sequenced material: CD4+ or CD8+ T cells sorted from blood, taken in a trial of the OX40 agonist ivuxolimab. The receptors stem from an adult with an advanced solid tumor such as melanoma, head and neck, liver or kidney cancer.

The chain employs TRBV6-1 and TRBJ1-6; tentative D call: TRBD1 (6 bases). CDR3 size: 15 residues. V was pared by 5 bases and J by 3 bases, with 11 bases between. Germline lookup yields CDR1 MNHNS and CDR2 SASEGT. The DNA for the CDR3 is TGTGCCAGCAGTCCGGGACACCGCTATAATTCACCCCTCCACTTT. It yields the protein CASSPGHRYNSPLHF.

The chain employs TRBV18 and TRBJ2-2, with TRBD1 matching 10 bases. V was clipped by 5 bases and J by 13 bases; unmatched bases: 4. This CDR3 region has 12 residues. Looked up from germline, CDR1 is KGHSH and CDR2 is LQKENI. CDR3 in amino acids: CASSDRGPVLFF. The CDR3 bases are TGTGCCAGCTCAGACAGGGGGCCCGTGCTGTTTTTT.

The chain couples TRBV6-6 to TRBJ2-5; D assignment may be TRBD1 or TRBD2 (5 bases each). The V gene's germline CDR1 is MNHNY and CDR2 SVGAGI (reference sequence). Trimming took off 6 bases at V and 4 bases at J, with 15 bases between the two ends. This CDR3 region has 14 residues. Here the CDR3 reads CASRSPGRTETQYF. CDR3 DNA sequence: TGTGCCAGCAGATCACCGGGACGGACAGAGACCCAGTACTTC.

The chain couples TRBV11-2 to TRBJ2-3; D is perhaps TRBD2 (7 bases). Germline assignment: CDR1 SGHAT and CDR2 FQNNGV. CDR3 length: 15 residues. Trimming cost V 3 bases and J 5 bases, with 15 bases left between them. CDR3 region: CASSFGGGLGDTQYF. CDR3 DNA: TGTGCCAGCAGCTTTGGGGGGGGGCTCGGAGATACGCAGTATTTT.

The V call is TRBV6-9, the J call TRBJ1-4, with D unclear. Germline CDR1 MNHGY, CDR2 SVAAGI. The germline V and J ends were trimmed by 0 bases and 5 bases, with 13 bases remaining between them. The CDR3 length is 16 residues. DNA of the CDR3: TGTGCCAGCAGTTATTCTCGAGTCCAGGCGAATGAAAAACTGTTTTTT. Amino acid sequence: CASSYSRVQANEKLFF.

This clone has only one observation. The genes are TRBV16 and TRBJ1-6; D is unclear. CDR1 is KGHSY and CDR2 is FQNENV in the germline V gene. Between the trimmed V and J ends, which lost 2 bases and 11 bases, there was a span of 16 bases. The CDR3 loop spans 15 amino acids. The DNA for the CDR3 is TGTGCCAGCAGCCAAGAGGTGACTTTTCACCCACCCCTCCACTTT. It codes for CASSQEVTFHPPLHF.

This clone appeared a few times. The gene calls are TRBV4-1 and TRBJ1-5; 9 bases fit TRBD1. The length of the CDR3 is 15 residues. Germline assignment: CDR1 MGHRA and CDR2 YSYEKL. With V trimmed by 2 bases and J by 6 bases, 5 bases remained unmatched. CDR3 nucleotides: TGCGCCAGCAGCCAACGGGACAGGGCAGGTCAGCCCCAGCATTTT. Protein sequence: CASSQRDRAGQPQHF.

The chain carries TRBV7-2 and TRBJ1-1; weak D call: TRBD1 (6 bases). The CDR3 runs 13 residues. Trimming took off 4 bases at V and 5 bases at J, with 11 bases between the two ends. Germline V gene data show CDR1 as SGHTA and CDR2 as FQGNSA. CDR3 protein: CASSSNQGTEAFF. The DNA for the CDR3 is TGTGCCAGCAGCTCCAATCAGGGGACTGAAGCTTTCTTT. The whole variable domain, filled in from reference TRBV7-2 and TRBJ1-1, reads GAGVSQSPSNKVTEKGKDVELRCDPISGHTALYWYRQSLGQGLEFLIYFQGNSAPDKSGLPSDRFSAERTGGSVSTLTIQRTQQEDSAVYLCASSSNQGTEAFFGQGTRLTVV.

The sample holds a few counts of this clone. The chain recombines TRBV7-9 with TRBJ2-7; the match to TRBD2 covers 7 bases. Per germline, CDR1 SEHNR and CDR2 FQNEAQ (reference sequence). The CDR3 loop spans 13 amino acids. Trimming at V came to 7 bases and at J to 7 bases, leaving 10 bases not matched to a gene. DNA for the CDR3: TGTGCCAGCAACCCCGCCGGGGGGTGGGAGCAGTACTTC. Translation gives CASNPAGGWEQYF.

The genes are TRBV5-1 and TRBJ2-1; 11 bases are shared with TRBD2. Germline CDR1 SGHRS, CDR2 YFSETQ. This CDR3 spans 16 amino acids. V was pared by 0 bases and J by 7 bases, with 6 bases of the junction left unmatched. CDR3 sequence: CASSLETSGVGNEQFF. The CDR3, as DNA: TGCGCCAGCAGCTTGGAGACTAGCGGGGTGGGGAATGAGCAGTTCTTC.

V gene TRBV7-7 combines with J gene TRBJ2-3, with TRBD2 as a possible D gene (5 bases). CDR3 length: 16 residues. Germline-derived CDR1 and CDR2 are SSHAT and FNYEAQ (reference sequence). V was trimmed by 1 base and J by 1 base, leaving 12 bases between them. The CDR3 here is CASSLGGRQGTDTQYF. For the CDR3, the DNA is TGTGCCAGCAGCTTAGGCGGGCGGCAGGGCACAGATACGCAGTATTTT.

This clone was detected only a few times. The chain uses TRBV6-4 and TRBJ2-1, with no clear D. The CDR3 length is 15 residues. The V end lost 3 bases, the J end lost 1 base, and 10 bases lay between the germline ends. Germline loops: CDR1 MRHNA, CDR2 SNTAGT. The CDR3 DNA follows: TGTGCCAGCAGTGAAGATTATGGGTCCTACAATGAGCAGTTCTTC. As protein: CASSEDYGSYNEQFF.

The chain is built from TRBV6-5 and TRBJ2-3; the match to TRBD2 covers 9 bases. Germline loops: CDR1 MNHEY, CDR2 SVGAGI. The CDR3 consists of 15 residues. V shed 6 bases and J 4 bases; nucleotides not matched to a gene: 8. CDR3 nucleotide sequence: TGTGCCAGCAGCCTCAATAGCGGGGGCGCAGATACGCAGTATTTT. Amino acid sequence: CASSLNSGGADTQYF.

V gene TRBV11-1 combines with J gene TRBJ2-7; 7 nucleotides align to TRBD2. CDR1 is SGHAT, CDR2 FQDESV, per germline (reference sequence). With 3 bases clipped from V and 0 bases from J, the junction kept 8 bases outside the gene matches. The CDR3 consists of 16 residues. CDR3 protein: CASSFGGAGHSYEQYF. The CDR3 bases are TGTGCCAGCAGCTTCGGTGGAGCGGGGCACTCCTACGAGCAGTACTTC.

V usage is TRBV4-1 and J usage is TRBJ2-7; 14 nucleotides agree with TRBD2. Trimming took 3 bases from V and 5 from J; bases not matched to a gene: 6. The CDR3 extends over 16 amino acids. Per germline, CDR1 MGHRA and CDR2 YSYEKL. CDR3: CASSHGLAGGGDEQYF. The DNA for the CDR3 is TGCGCCAGCAGCCACGGACTAGCGGGGGGCGGGGACGAGCAGTACTTC.

This clone came up once. This chain uses TRBV5-5 with TRBJ2-5, with D tentatively TRBD1 (5 bases). Looked up from germline, CDR1 is SGHKS and CDR2 is YYEKEE (reference sequence). Trimming stripped 0 bases from V and 0 bases from J, with 12 bases between. The CDR3 runs to 16 residues. Here the CDR3 reads CASSLEGLAYQETQYF. CDR3 sequence (DNA): TGTGCCAGCAGCTTGGAGGGGCTGGCCTACCAAGAGACCCAGTACTTC.

The chain recombines TRBV12-5 with TRBJ2-5; D unresolved. Germline values: CDR1 LGHNT, CDR2 FRNRAP. Trimming cost V 2 bases and J 4 bases, with 11 bases left between them. There are 14 residues in the CDR3. CDR3 amino acids: CASGLPKSAETQYF. In DNA form, the CDR3 reads TGTGCTAGTGGTTTGCCTAAAAGCGCAGAGACCCAGTACTTC. The variable domain in full, completed from reference TRBV12-5 and TRBJ2-5, reads DARVTQTPRHKVTEMGQEVTMRCQPILGHNTVFWYRQTMMQGLELLAYFRNRAPLDDSGMPKDRFSAEMPDATLATLKIQPSEPRDSAVYFCASGLPKSAETQYFGPGTRLLVL.

The J gene is TRBJ1-3, the V gene TRBV18, with 8 bases identical to TRBD1. The CDR3 has 17 amino acids. CDR1 is KGHSH and CDR2 is LQKENI in the germline V gene. J lost 1 base, V lost 2 bases, and 7 bases had no gene match. In DNA form, the CDR3 reads TGTGCCAGCTCACCAAACGACAGGGGAGGATCTGGAAACACCATATATTTT. This gives the protein CASSPNDRGGSGNTIYF.

This sequence joins TRBV6-5 and TRBJ1-6; 10 bases align to TRBD1. CDR3 length: 14 residues. V trimming: 7 bases; J trimming: 9 bases; junction bases outside the gene matches: 6. Germline V gene lookup returns CDR1 MNHEY and CDR2 SVGAGI. Written as DNA, the CDR3 is TGTGCCAGCACTCCGGGACAGGGGATTTCACCCCTCCACTTT. This codes for CASTPGQGISPLHF.

This clone has only a few counts. The chain uses TRBV19 and TRBJ1-1; tentative D call: TRBD1 (6 bases). The germline V gene has CDR1 LNHDA and CDR2 SQIVND (reference sequence). V lost 6 bases and J 7 bases, leaving 21 bases between the germline ends. The CDR3 is made up of 15 amino acids. The CDR3 loop reads CASSTGQLFPNEAFF. CDR3 bases: TGTGCCAGTAGCACTGGACAGCTCTTCCCCAATGAAGCTTTCTTT.

This clone is medium-sized by share. The V call is TRBV14, the J call TRBJ1-5, with 8 bases fitting TRBD1. CDR1 is SGHDN and CDR2 is FVKESK in the germline V gene. The CDR3 runs to 16 residues. Losses at the gene ends were 0 bases for V and 6 bases for J; bases not matched to a gene: 7. In DNA, the CDR3 is TGTGCCAGCAGCCAAGAAACAGGGGGATGTCGTCAGCCCCAGCATTTT. Residues: CASSQETGGCRQPQHF. Full variable domain (rest looked up from reference TRBV14 and TRBJ1-5): EAGVTQFPSHSVIEKGQTVTLRCDPISGHDNLYWYRRVMGKEIKFLLHFVKESKQDESGMPNNRFLAERTGGTYSTLKVQPAELEDSGVYFCASSQETGGCRQPQHFGDGTRLSIL.

The chain employs TRBV11-3 and TRBJ2-7, with TRBD2 matching 7 bases. The ends lost 3 bases at V and 4 bases at J; junction bases unmatched: 6. This CDR3 has 14 amino acids. Per germline, CDR1 SGHNT and CDR2 YENEEA. CDR3 nucleotide sequence: TGTGCCAGCAGCTTGCGGGGGTTCTATTACGAGCAGTACTTC. Translation: CASSLRGFYYEQYF.

CDR3 region: CASSLPGGHEQFF. CDR3 coding DNA: TGCGCCAGCAGCTTACCCGGGGGGCATGAGCAGTTCTTC. The J gene is TRBJ2-1, the V gene TRBV5-1; D may be TRBD2 (7 bases). CDR1 and CDR2 (germline): SGHRS, YFSETQ. V lost 2 bases and J 8 bases, leaving 11 bases between the germline ends. This CDR3 is built from 13 residues.

This clone has just one count. V usage is TRBV7-9 and J usage is TRBJ1-1; 8 bases line up with TRBD1. Germline loops: CDR1 SEHNR, CDR2 FQNEAQ (reference sequence). The length of the CDR3 is 18 residues. V lost 3 bases to trimming and J lost 0 bases; unmatched junction nucleotides: 12. Written as DNA, the CDR3 is TGTGCCAGCAGCTTGATCCCAGGACAGGGCCACTTGAACACTGAAGCTTTCTTT. It encodes CASSLIPGQGHLNTEAFF.

This clone is a singleton in its sample. This chain joins TRBV14 and TRBJ1-4, with D possibly being TRBD1 (6 bases). The V and J ends lost 0 bases and 7 bases respectively, with 15 bases between them. Germline V lookup: CDR1 SGHDN, CDR2 FVKESK. This CDR3 region has 16 residues. The CDR3 is CASSQDLVQGSEKLFF. In DNA, the CDR3 is TGTGCCAGCAGCCAAGATCTAGTCCAGGGGAGTGAAAAACTGTTTTTT.